This T cell receptor (beta chain) was captured by sequencing in a study of human T cells and chemical hapten exposure. Findings and caveats of the study: Against controls, expanded TCRs gave rise to significantly more large CDR3 similarity clusters.

The study's library attached unique molecular identifiers to single cDNA molecules. Original analysis: Counts of TCRs in each sample centred on a median of about 95,000 and extended from approximately 20,000 to 700,000. TCRdb analysed the RACE reads with MiXCR anew, one entry per CDR3 protein. TCRdb's processing, not the authors' own work, is the source of the V and J calls. The sample has under 300,000 distinct CDR3 sequences; around 7.3% are singletons. Details on this clonotype: Antigen unknown.

The time point denotes: pre-sensitization, week 0. Treatment indicated: therapeutic diphenylcyclopropenone sensitization with weekly scalp DPC. Ahead of each patch test application, blood was drawn. Sequencing was performed on whole blood, taken in connection with sensitization to the hapten diphenylcyclopropenone (DPC). The clonotype was recovered from a man aged 18 to 35 with alopecia areata. Some clones in this sample may be carry-over from other donors' samples.

This chain's CDR3 is CAIRTTGVPYNEQFF. In DNA form, the CDR3 reads TGTGCCATCAGGACTACAGGGGTTCCCTACAATGAGCAGTTCTTC. The V gene is TRBV10-3, the J gene TRBJ2-1; 7 bases map to TRBD1. The length of the CDR3 is 15 residues. Germline CDR1 reads ENHRY; CDR2 reads SYGVKD. Trimming at V came to 6 bases and at J to 2 bases, leaving 7 bases not matched to a gene.